The 32 T cell receptor beta chains presented below share a single source sample, sequenced in a study of T cell changes during pregnancy in multiple sclerosis. Measured with immunoSEQ multiplex PCR; TCRdb has only the in-frame clones, and not every one. Here the sample spans around 50,000 clones, nearly 95% being singletons. This specimen was CD4+ T cells from peripheral blood mononuclear cells, taken in the first trimester of pregnancy. Source of these receptors: a female donor with multiple sclerosis, enrolled in a pregnancy study.

V usage is TRBV5-1 and J usage is TRBJ1-1; TRBD1 aligns across 8 bases. V lost 0 bases and J lost 3; bases outside the gene matches: 7. The CDR3 is made up of 16 amino acids. Germline V gives CDR1 SGHRS, CDR2 YFSETQ. The CDR3 region is CASSLVPRGLDTEAFF. For the CDR3, the DNA is TGCGCCAGCAGCTTGGTTCCCAGGGGGCTTGACACTGAAGCTTTCTTT.

As DNA, the CDR3 is TGTGCCATCAGTGAGTCGTTGGCAGCTGGAAACACCATATATTTT. It yields the protein CAISESLAAGNTIYF. This sequence joins TRBV10-3 and TRBJ1-3, with D unresolved. The germline CDR1 and CDR2 sequences are ENHRY and SYGVKD. The CDR3 spans 15 residues. Trimming stripped 0 bases from V and 2 bases from J, with 8 bases between.

V is TRBV7-3 and J is TRBJ2-7, with TRBD1 matching 8 bases. The CDR3 has 14 amino acids. In germline, CDR1 is SGHTA, CDR2 FQGTGA. J lost 6 bases, V lost 3 bases, and 7 bases had no gene match. CDR3 sequence: CASSLGQEYSEQYF. Written as DNA, the CDR3 is TGTGCCAGCAGCTTGGGACAGGAGTATTCCGAGCAGTACTTC.

J is TRBJ2-1 and V is TRBV2, with 8 bases lining up with TRBD1. Germline V gene sequence: CDR1 SNHLY, CDR2 FYNNEI. This CDR3 region has 14 residues. Trimming cost V 2 bases and J 7 bases; bases outside gene matches: 4. This chain's CDR3 is CASSEQGAGNEQFF. The CDR3 DNA reads TGTGCCAGCAGTGAACAGGGGGCGGGGAATGAGCAGTTCTTC.

This chain joins TRBV19 and TRBJ1-4; no definite D call. The germline CDR1 and CDR2 sequences are LNHDA and SQIVND (reference sequence). The CDR3 contains 14 residues. Trimming stripped 5 bases from V and 4 bases from J, with 11 bases between. The CDR3 protein is CASSAGWGNEKLFF. CDR3 bases: TGTGCCAGTAGTGCGGGCTGGGGTAATGAAAAACTGTTTTTT.

The rearrangement joins TRBV20-1 to TRBJ2-1, with a possible D match to TRBD1 (5 bases). Germline CDR1 reads DFQATT; CDR2 reads SNEGSKA (reference sequence). The CDR3 sequence is 11 residues long. The CDR3 sequence is CSTLTQAEQFF. In DNA form, the CDR3 reads TGCAGCACCCTGACACAGGCCGAGCAGTTCTTC.

Regarding this clone: At one end, the junction sequence differs from germline, possibly due to a read error. V usage is TRBV6-1 and J usage is TRBJ2-5; TRBD1 matches 7 bases. Looked up from germline, CDR1 is MNHNS and CDR2 is SASEGT. The CDR3 runs to 14 residues. CDR3 bases: TGTGCCAGCAGGGAAGGGACAGCTTTGGAGACCCAGTACTTC. It translates to CASREGTALETQYF.

The chain is built from TRBV19 and TRBJ2-3; 13 bases are a match to TRBD2. Germline assignment: CDR1 LNHDA and CDR2 SQIVND (reference sequence). This CDR3 comprises 16 residues. The V gene end was trimmed by 10 bases and the J gene end by 1 base; junction bases not matched to a gene: 8. The CDR3 DNA reads TGTGCCACCTCCCGAGGACTAGCGGGGGGCACAGATACGCAGTATTTT. It is translated as CATSRGLAGGTDTQYF.

The chain recombines TRBV20-1 with TRBJ1-1, with D possibly TRBD1 on 5 matching bases. This CDR3 comprises 11 residues. V shed 7 bases and J shed 1 base, with 7 bases lying between them. Germline CDR1 reads DFQATT; CDR2 reads SNEGSKA (reference sequence). CDR3 in amino acids: CSVQGNTEAFF. The CDR3 bases are TGCAGTGTCCAGGGGAACACTGAAGCTTTCTTT.

The CDR3 region is CASSEEAGTEAFF. Here the CDR3 DNA reads TGTGCCAGCAGTGAAGAGGCAGGGACTGAAGCTTTCTTT. The rearrangement joins TRBV2 to TRBJ1-1; tentatively, D is TRBD1 (5 bases). The germline gives CDR1 SNHLY, CDR2 FYNNEI. The CDR3 length is 13 residues. V gave up 1 base and J gave up 5 bases, with 8 bases separating them.

The chain is built from TRBV6-1 and TRBJ1-1, with D possibly being TRBD1 (6 bases). Trimming removed 4 bases from V and 0 bases from J, with 15 bases in between. Per germline, CDR1 MNHNS and CDR2 SASEGT. This CDR3 region has 16 residues. CDR3 nucleotide sequence: TGTGCCAGCAGTGCCCGGGGGGCGGAAATGAACACTGAAGCTTTCTTT. Residues: CASSARGAEMNTEAFF.

The rearrangement links TRBV6-5 to TRBJ2-1, with TRBD1 matching over 8 bases. V shed 6 bases and J 4 bases; nucleotides not matched to a gene: 11. The CDR3 is made up of 16 amino acids. Germline V gene lookup returns CDR1 MNHEY and CDR2 SVGAGI. The CDR3 nucleotides are TGTGCCAGCAGATACACCGGGACAGGAGTATACAATGAGCAGTTCTTC. Translated, it gives CASRYTGTGVYNEQFF.

The rearrangement links TRBV13 to TRBJ1-6, with 8 bases that match TRBD1. The CDR3 extends over 16 amino acids. Germline V gives CDR1 PRHDT, CDR2 FYEKMQ (reference sequence). The trim removed 7 bases at V and 0 bases at J, leaving 5 bases unmatched. The CDR3 region is CASTWTGSSYNSPLHF. DNA of the CDR3: TGTGCCAGCACCTGGACAGGGAGCTCCTATAATTCACCCCTCCACTTT.

This sequence joins TRBV19 and TRBJ1-1; D gene uncertain. The CDR3 sequence is 16 residues long. Trimming cost V 5 bases and J 0 bases, with 16 bases left between them. Germline CDR1 and CDR2: LNHDA and SQIVND (reference sequence). CDR3 coding DNA: TGTGCCAGTAGTTTCGACAAGCCCCTTATGAACACTGAAGCTTTCTTT. As protein: CASSFDKPLMNTEAFF. Looking up the rest from reference TRBV19 and TRBJ1-1 gives the full variable domain: DGGITQSPKYLFRKEGQNVTLSCEQNLNHDAMYWYRQDPGQGLRLIYYSQIVNDFQKGDIAEGYSVSREKKESFPLTVTSAQKNPTAFYLCASSFDKPLMNTEAFFGQGTRLTVV.

The rearrangement joins TRBV14 to TRBJ2-6, with D perhaps TRBD1 (6 bases). There are 14 residues in the CDR3. Trimming stripped 7 bases from V and 0 bases from J, with 7 bases between. The germline gives CDR1 SGHDN, CDR2 FVKESK. CDR3 region: CASKDSSGANVLTF. The CDR3 coding sequence is TGTGCCAGCAAGGACAGCTCTGGGGCCAACGTCCTGACTTTC.

The chain uses TRBV4-1 and TRBJ2-3; 7 bases fit TRBD1. The V segment lost 4 bases and the J segment 0 bases; nucleotides outside the gene matches: 4. Germline CDR1 and CDR2: MGHRA and YSYEKL. The CDR3 has 15 amino acids. The CDR3 DNA sequence: TGCGCCAGCAGCCGGGACAGAGCCAGCACAGATACGCAGTATTTT. It translates to CASSRDRASTDTQYF.

CDR3 nucleotides: TGTGCCAGCAGTTTGGAGGGGACTATGGGTCAGCCCCAGCATTTT. Translation: CASSLEGTMGQPQHF. V is TRBV27 and J is TRBJ1-5; D may be TRBD1 (5 bases). CDR3 length equals 15 residues. The V end lost 3 bases, the J end lost 6 bases, and 15 bases lay between the germline ends. The germline V gene encodes CDR1 MNHEY and CDR2 SMNVEV (reference sequence).

With respect to this clone: At one of its ends the junction is not consistent with the germline gene, which may arise from a read error. The genes are TRBV4-1 and TRBJ2-1; 9 bases fit TRBD2. Per the germline V gene, CDR1 is MGHRA and CDR2 is YSYEKL. The CDR3 has 15 amino acids. The CDR3 bases are TGCGCCAGCAACCAACCAGCGGGGGGATACAATGAGCAGTTCTTC. Its translation: CASNQPAGGYNEQFF.

This chain links TRBV6-4 with TRBJ2-3; D possibly corresponds to TRBD1 (5 bases). This CDR3 comprises 15 residues. The V gene lost 0 bases and the J gene lost 6 bases, with 13 bases spanning the gap. Germline V CDR1 and CDR2: MRHNA, SNTAGT. CDR3 amino acids: CASSDSNRNRDTQYF. The CDR3 bases are TGTGCCAGCAGTGACTCGAACAGGAATCGCGATACGCAGTATTTT.

This sequence joins TRBV9 and TRBJ1-2; TRBD1 matches at 8 bases. The CDR3 length is 18 residues. Trimming took 4 bases from V and 0 from J; bases not matched to a gene: 14. The germline V gene has CDR1 SGDLS and CDR2 YYNGEE. This chain's CDR3 is CASSPSTLNRGANYGYTF. The CDR3 DNA is TGTGCCAGCAGCCCCTCTACCCTAAACAGGGGGGCTAACTATGGCTACACCTTC. The variable domain in full, completed from reference TRBV9 and TRBJ1-2, reads DSGVTQTPKHLITATGQRVTLRCSPRSGDLSVYWYQQSLDQGLQFLIQYYNGEERAKGNILERFSAQQFPDLHSELNLSSLELGDSALYFCASSPSTLNRGANYGYTFGSGTRLTVV.

The genes are TRBV18 and TRBJ2-3, with D perhaps matching TRBD1 (7 bases). The CDR3 extends over 12 amino acids. Trimming took off 3 bases at V and 8 bases at J, with 9 bases between the two ends. Germline CDR1 is KGHSH and CDR2 is LQKENI. CDR3 in DNA: TGTGCCAGCTCACCTCAGGGGGGTACGCAGTATTTT. Its protein product is CASSPQGGTQYF.

This rearrangement joins TRBV7-9 to TRBJ1-2; 8 bases align to TRBD1. Germline-derived CDR1 and CDR2 are SEHNR and FQNEAQ (reference sequence). The CDR3 has 19 residues. V lost 5 bases and J lost 2; bases outside the gene matches: 19. CDR3 sequence (DNA): TGTGCCAGCAGCCGAGTTGTATTGGGACAGGCCGCCTCCAACTATGGCTACACCTTC. Protein sequence: CASSRVVLGQAASNYGYTF.

V is TRBV7-2 and J is TRBJ1-3; unclear D gene. CDR3 length: 16 residues. The V gene's germline CDR1 is SGHTA and CDR2 FQGNSA. V dropped 0 bases and J dropped 1 base, with 10 bases sitting between them. This chain's CDR3 is CASSLALARSGNTIYF. In nucleotides, the CDR3 is TGTGCCAGCAGCTTAGCGCTCGCCAGGTCTGGAAACACCATATATTTT.

V is TRBV9 and J is TRBJ2-7; 13 bases agree with TRBD2. Germline V gives CDR1 SGDLS, CDR2 YYNGEE. V was pared by 10 bases and J by 3 bases, with 16 bases of the junction left unmatched. The CDR3 sequence is 17 residues long. The CDR3 loop reads CAPPGGLAGPGGYEQYF. Written as DNA, the CDR3 is TGTGCCCCTCCTGGGGGACTAGCGGGGCCAGGAGGCTACGAGCAGTACTTC.

The V and J genes are TRBV10-3 and TRBJ1-5; D is perhaps TRBD1 (5 bases). The V and J ends lost 0 bases and 4 bases respectively, with 19 bases between them. The germline CDR1 and CDR2 sequences are ENHRY and SYGVKD. The CDR3 runs 18 residues. The CDR3 is CAISESSVVRATNQPQHF. The CDR3 DNA reads TGTGCCATCAGTGAGTCGAGCGTAGTCAGGGCGACTAATCAGCCCCAGCATTTT.

As regards this clone: The same CDR3 arises from other DNA sequences in this sample as well. This chain links TRBV5-1 with TRBJ2-7; no clear D gene. V was shortened by 1 base and J by 0 bases, with 8 bases between the two germline ends. Germline V gene lookup returns CDR1 SGHRS and CDR2 YFSETQ. CDR3 length: 14 amino acids. CDR3 region: CASSLSTGSYEQYF. The DNA of the CDR3 is TGCGCCAGCAGCTTGAGCACTGGCTCCTACGAGCAGTACTTC.

This clone was detected once. CDR3 in amino acids: CASSLLGNPTSYEQYF. CDR3 coding DNA: TGTGCCAGCAGTTTATTGGGCAATCCGACCTCCTACGAGCAGTACTTC. The rearrangement uses TRBV27 and TRBJ2-7, with D unresolved. Trimming left V 1 base short and J 0 bases short, with 13 bases between. CDR1 is MNHEY and CDR2 is SMNVEV in the germline V gene (reference sequence). This CDR3 has 16 residues.

The V and J genes are TRBV2 and TRBJ2-3; 7 positions match TRBD1. The germline V gene encodes CDR1 SNHLY and CDR2 FYNNEI. The CDR3 has 23 amino acids. V was pared by 3 bases and J by 0 bases, with 27 bases of the junction left unmatched. The CDR3 here is CASSDLSWGRQGQPVMSTDTQYF. The CDR3 DNA is TGTGCCAGCAGTGATCTAAGTTGGGGGAGACAGGGCCAACCCGTCATGAGCACAGATACGCAGTATTTT.

The chain uses TRBV14 and TRBJ2-1, with 10 nucleotides matching TRBD2. Trimming at V came to 7 bases and at J to 0 bases, leaving 12 bases not matched to a gene. The CDR3 contains 18 residues. Germline V gene sequence: CDR1 SGHDN, CDR2 FVKESK. CDR3 in amino acids: CASTEASGGRSSYNEQFF. In nucleotides, the CDR3 is TGTGCCAGCACCGAGGCTAGCGGGGGCCGAAGCTCCTACAATGAGCAGTTCTTC.

The chain carries TRBV11-2 and TRBJ2-3; a possible D gene is TRBD1 (6 bases). V shed 0 bases and J shed 11 bases, with 18 bases lying between them. The CDR3 extends over 15 amino acids. Germline V gene lookup returns CDR1 SGHAT and CDR2 FQNNGV. CDR3 DNA: TGTGCCAGCAGCTTAGAGGCACAGGGCACCATAGGGCAGTATTTT. This translates into CASSLEAQGTIGQYF.

The chain uses TRBV2 and TRBJ2-7; 10 nucleotides line up with TRBD1. With 10 bases clipped from V and 2 bases from J, the junction kept 8 bases outside the gene matches. Germline V lookup: CDR1 SNHLY, CDR2 FYNNEI. The CDR3 totals 14 residues. The CDR3 DNA reads TGTGCCACCACCCGGGACAGGGGAACCTACGAGCAGTACTTC. This translates into CATTRDRGTYEQYF.

This chain links TRBV19 with TRBJ1-2; D is unclear. V was clipped by 6 bases and J by 1 base, with 9 bases between them. CDR1 LNHDA and CDR2 SQIVND come from the germline V gene (reference sequence). The CDR3 extends over 13 amino acids. CDR3 protein: CASSRPVNYGYTF. In nucleotides, the CDR3 is TGTGCCAGTAGCCGTCCGGTTAACTATGGCTACACCTTC.